This T cell receptor beta chain was recorded in a study of T cells in Graves' hyperthyroidism and ophthalmopathy. Germline V lookup: CDR1 SGHVS, CDR2 FQNEAQ. The V end lost 3 bases, the J end lost 2 bases, and 8 bases lay between the germline ends. The CDR3 extends over 14 amino acids. Amplification of TCR beta CDR3 regions was performed using RNA transcripts as template. When the TCR CDR3 underwent first-round RT-PCR, the HTBI primer set was used. MiXCR, applied by TCRdb to the multiplex PCR reads, yields one record per CDR3 protein. The sample records 250,000 or so distinct CDR3 sequences, nearly 15% being singletons. Subjects aged 18 to 65 presented with newly diagnosed hyperthyroidism of less than 2 months' duration. This clonotype was detected many times.

The sample consisted of blood. This clonotype originated in a woman between 45 and 65 years old with Graves' hyperthyroidism that later progressed to Graves' ophthalmopathy. J is TRBJ2-1 and V is TRBV7-8; maybe TRBD2 (5 bases). The CDR3 loop is CASSFGVTYNEQFF. CDR3 DNA: TGTGCCAGCAGCTTCGGGGTGACCTACAATGAGCAGTTCTTC.